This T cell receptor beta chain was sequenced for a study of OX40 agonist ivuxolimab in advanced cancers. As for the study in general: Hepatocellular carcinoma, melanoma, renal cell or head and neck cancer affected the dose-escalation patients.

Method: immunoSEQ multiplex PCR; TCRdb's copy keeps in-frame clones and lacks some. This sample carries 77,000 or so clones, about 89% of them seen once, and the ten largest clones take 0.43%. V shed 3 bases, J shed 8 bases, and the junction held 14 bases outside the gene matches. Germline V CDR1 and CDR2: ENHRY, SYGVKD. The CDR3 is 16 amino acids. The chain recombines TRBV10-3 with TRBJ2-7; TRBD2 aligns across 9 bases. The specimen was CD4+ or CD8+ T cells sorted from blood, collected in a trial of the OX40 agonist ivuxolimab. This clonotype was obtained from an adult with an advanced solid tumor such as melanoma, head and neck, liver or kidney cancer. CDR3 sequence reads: CAISDSIAGDFGKQYF. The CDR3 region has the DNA TGTGCCATCAGTGATAGTATAGCGGGAGACTTTGGAAAGCAGTACTTC.